This is a list of T cell receptor beta chains from one sample in a study of blood T cell repertoires in COVID-19. Profiling relied on immunoSEQ multiplex PCR, and the TCRdb table lists in-frame clones only, not all of them. The table has 45,000 to 75,000 clones, around 88% seen once. The sample taken for sequencing was peripheral blood. Receptor source: a man aged 60 to 69 with acute or convalescent COVID-19. CDR3s include the opening cysteine and the closing phenylalanine or tryptophan. Each record gives: clone size, D gene, J gene, V gene, CDR3 protein, CDR3 DNA. The D gene is left open where the match is weak. Not all rows give a size; the values are once, few, many and, for expanded clones, a class.

. | TRBD1 | TRBJ1-2 | TRBV3-1/TRBV3-2 | CASSHGQGGNYGYTF | TGTGCCAGCAGCCACGGACAGGGGGGTAACTATGGCTACACCTTC
. | TRBD1 | TRBJ1-1 | TRBV19 | CASGDRGVLNTEAFF | TGTGCCAGTGGCGACAGGGGCGTACTGAACACTGAAGCTTTCTTT
. | . | TRBJ1-3 | TRBV28 | CASSLFYSAGNTIYF | TGTGCCAGCAGTTTATTCTACAGTGCCGGAAACACCATATATTTT
few | TRBD2 | TRBJ2-1 | TRBV27 | CASSLMGLATTNEQFF | TGTGCCAGCAGTTTAATGGGACTAGCGACGACTAATGAGCAGTTCTTC
. | . | TRBJ2-7 | TRBV27 | CASSTGTYYEQYF | TGTGCCAGCAGTACAGGAACTTACTACGAGCAGTACTTC
. | TRBD1 | TRBJ1-4 | TRBV2 | CASSGDRYEKLFF | TGTGCCAGCAGTGGGGACAGATATGAAAAACTGTTTTTT
. | . | TRBJ1-1 | TRBV6-5 | CASTWGHGTEAFF | TGTGCCAGCACCTGGGGGCATGGCACTGAAGCTTTCTTT
. | . | TRBJ2-4 | TRBV2 | CASSEKPGVAKNIQYF | TGTGCCAGCAGTGAAAAGCCAGGGGTAGCCAAAAACATTCAGTACTTC
. | . | TRBJ1-2 | TRBV19 | CASSIEEGLRDGYTF | TGTGCCAGTAGTATAGAGGAGGGCCTCAGGGATGGCTACACCTTC
. | . | TRBJ1-5 | TRBV19 | CASSIDPGHSNQPQHF | TGTGCCAGTAGTATAGACCCAGGACATAGCAATCAGCCCCAGCATTTT
. | . | TRBJ2-5 | TRBV9 | CASSVDGSRETQYF | TGTGCCAGCAGCGTAGACGGGAGCCGAGAGACCCAGTACTTC
. | TRBD2 | TRBJ2-7 | TRBV28 | CASSLFLTSGNYEQYF | TGTGCCAGCAGTTTATTCCTGACTAGCGGAAACTACGAGCAGTACTTC
. | TRBD2 | TRBJ2-2 | TRBV5-1 | CASSPGSSGRAGGELFF | TGCGCCAGCAGCCCAGGATCTAGCGGGAGGGCAGGCGGGGAGCTGTTTTTT
. | TRBD2 | TRBJ2-1 | TRBV13 | CASSSGLAGDNNEQFF | TGTGCCAGCAGCTCGGGACTAGCGGGGGATAACAATGAGCAGTTCTTC
. | . | TRBJ2-3 | TRBV6-4 | CASSRAGEGTDTQYF | TGTGCCAGCAGCAGAGCGGGTGAGGGCACAGATACGCAGTATTTT
. | TRBD2 | TRBJ2-1 | TRBV5-1 | CASTDSGSWNEQFF | TGCGCCAGCACCGATAGCGGGAGTTGGAATGAGCAGTTCTTC
. | . | TRBJ2-3 | TRBV3-1/TRBV3-2 | CASSQDPSPTDTQYF | TGTGCCAGCAGCCAAGACCCTAGTCCCACAGATACGCAGTATTTT
once | . | TRBJ1-4 | TRBV9 | CASSVVGTNEKLFF | TGTGCCAGCAGCGTAGTCGGAACTAATGAAAAACTGTTTTTT
. | TRBD1 | TRBJ2-7 | TRBV5-1 | CASSLKTGGGVADEQYF | TGCGCCAGCAGCTTAAAGACAGGGGGAGGCGTCGCGGACGAGCAGTACTTC
. | . | TRBJ2-7 | TRBV7-2 | CASSAQTRFMGTYEQYF | TGTGCCAGCAGCGCACAAACTAGATTCATGGGTACCTACGAACAGTACTTC
. | . | TRBJ2-5 | TRBV10-2 | CASSESGRAGTQYF | TGCGCCAGCAGTGAGTCCGGGAGAGCAGGGACCCAGTACTTC
few | TRBD1 | TRBJ1-2 | TRBV28 | CASSSTGGAGYGYTF | TGTGCCAGCAGTAGTACAGGGGGCGCGGGCTATGGCTACACCTTC
. | TRBD2 | TRBJ2-3 | TRBV5-4 | CASSLALAQDTQYF | TGTGCCAGCAGCTTGGCACTAGCGCAAGATACGCAGTATTTT
few | TRBD1 | TRBJ1-5 | TRBV19 | CASRLPGTGGQPQHF | TGTGCCAGTCGACTTCCGGGGACAGGCGGTCAGCCCCAGCATTTT
once | . | TRBJ1-1 | TRBV19 | CASSIGFTGRRNTEAFF | TGTGCCAGTAGTATAGGGTTCACAGGGCGCAGGAACACTGAAGCTTTCTTT
many | . | TRBJ2-1 | TRBV9 | CASSVVSSSYNEQFF | TGTGCCAGCAGCGTAGTAAGTAGCTCCTACAATGAGCAGTTCTTC
. | TRBD2 | TRBJ2-1 | TRBV28 | CASSSAGSGSRNEQFF | TGTGCCAGCAGTTCTGCTGGGAGCGGGAGCAGAAATGAGCAGTTCTTC
. | TRBD2 | TRBJ2-1 | TRBV19 | CASRNSGSSGSYNEQFF | TGTGCCAGTCGTAATAGCGGGAGCTCGGGCTCCTACAATGAGCAGTTCTTC
once | TRBD2 | TRBJ2-2 | TRBV7-8 | CASNLGGSGSPGELFF | TGTGCCAGCAATCTGGGTGGTAGCGGGAGTCCCGGGGAGCTGTTTTTT